This T cell receptor (beta chain) was recorded in a study of breast tumors, draining lymph nodes, adjacent tissues. TCRdb fed the multiplex PCR reads into MiXCR, producing one record per CDR3 protein. The data hold around 43,000 distinct CDR3 sequences, with roughly 23% observed a single time. Overall study findings and caveats: Data only fit, rather than demonstrated, lymph node origin of most tumor T cells. Data fit most tumor T cells coming from lymph node, expanding in tumor. Tumors had less TCR diversity than lymph nodes, more than nontumor tissue.

This clonotype has a count of ten or more. As yet, its antigen is unknown. What was sequenced was breast tumor tissue. The receptor comes from a female donor with breast cancer. Some clones in this sample may be carry-over from other donors' samples.

CDR3 coding DNA: TGTGCCAGCAGCCGAGGACCTGCCAGGGGGGAGACCCAGTACTTC. This encodes CASSRGPARGETQYF. This rearrangement joins TRBV7-9 to TRBJ2-5; TRBD1 matches at 7 bases. V was pared by 5 bases and J by 5 bases, with 11 bases of the junction left unmatched. CDR1 and CDR2 (germline): SEHNR, FQNEAQ (reference sequence). This CDR3 has 15 residues. Based on the CDR3 plus reference TRBV7-9 and TRBJ2-5, the full variable domain is DTGVSQNPRHKITKRGQNVTFRCDPISEHNRLYWYRQTLGQGPEFLTYFQNEAQLEKSRLLSDRFSAERPKGSFSTLEIQRTEQGDSAMYLCASSRGPARGETQYFGPGTRLLVL.